In this sample, the clone carrying this T cell receptor (beta chain) turned up a few times. Antigen specificity is unknown. This clone may be a read error of a much larger clone one base away. This entry comes from a study of immune heterogeneity within non-small cell lung tumors. Study-level points and caveats: High-frequency T-cell receptor beta clonotypes differed largely between individual patients. Locally, T-cell clonality showed a moderate but significant correlation with tumor mutational burden measured at the same site (R approximately 0.36).

This CDR3 has 15 amino acids. The V gene's germline CDR1 is LNHDA and CDR2 SQIVND (reference sequence). The authors used approximately 540 ng of bulk tumor genomic DNA per sample as template. Several biopsies per primary tumor were taken during surgery, spaced as far apart as possible. Curative surgery was performed on patients who had untreated, newly diagnosed non-small cell lung cancer. Multiplex PCR amplified TCR beta CDR3 with 32 V and 13 J primers. TCRdb re-derived calls from the multiplex PCR reads in MiXCR, one entry per CDR3 protein. The sample contains roughly 20,000 distinct CDR3 sequences, under 35% of which appear only once.

This receptor was taken from a man in his forties or fifties with non-small cell lung cancer. The chain has TRBV19 and TRBJ2-7; TRBD1 matches at 12 bases. The sequencing input was lung tumor tissue. This CDR3 reads CTSSSPGQGAHEQYF. In nucleotides, the CDR3 is TGTACCAGTAGTTCCCCGGGACAGGGGGCCCACGAGCAGTACTTC.